This note documents a single T cell receptor beta chain sequence. The antigen is not known. Unmatched junction bases numbered 7, after V lost 2 bases and J lost 2 bases. Germline loops: CDR1 MGHDK, CDR2 SYGVNS. The CDR3 runs 16 residues. DNA at 150 to 250 ng, tens of thousands of T cell genomes, went into sorted-subset replicate PCRs. Generated by immunoSEQ multiplex PCR, the TCRdb table keeps only in-frame clones and is missing some. The sample has hundreds of thousands of clones; approximately 96% are singletons. The study enrolled healthy HIV-negative adults without recent acute infections or vaccinations as donors. The entry originates in a study of shared clonotypes between healthy human individuals. Study-wide points: Against clonotypes common to all four donors, non-shared ones had lower generation probabilities.

Sequencing used memory CD8+ T cells sorted from blood. Stated subset: CD45RO+ cells pooled with CCR7-negative TemRA cells. The clonotype originates from a man aged 30 to 45 in good health. This chain uses TRBV25-1 with TRBJ2-5; 8 bases fit TRBD1. CDR3 amino acids: CASSELENRGQETQYF. CDR3 DNA sequence: TGTGCCAGCAGTGAACTTGAGAACAGGGGGCAAGAGACCCAGTACTTC.